Shown below are 6 T cell receptor beta chains from a single sample sequenced in a study of cytomegalovirus exposure and HLA in healthy donors. 60 Vbeta and 13 Jbeta primers were used in PCR. Data came from immunoSEQ multiplex PCR; TCRdb stores just in-frame clones and leaves some out. The sample includes fewer than 250,000 clones, under 90% of them seen just once. The sample taken for sequencing was PBMCs. The receptors shown here come from a human donor in good health.

The chain employs TRBV2 and TRBJ2-3; 10 positions match TRBD2. This CDR3 is built from 16 residues. In germline, CDR1 is SNHLY, CDR2 FYNNEI. V was clipped by 2 bases and J by 2 bases; unmatched bases: 4. CDR3 amino acids: CASSESGLAITDTQYF. CDR3 bases: TGTGCCAGCAGTGAATCGGGACTAGCGATCACAGATACGCAGTATTTT.

The chain has TRBV4-1 and TRBJ2-1; possible D gene TRBD1, 5 bases. V lost 1 base, J lost 7 bases, and 20 bases lay in between. Per the germline V gene, CDR1 is MGHRA and CDR2 is YSYEKL. This CDR3 region has 17 residues. The CDR3, as DNA: TGCGCCAGCAGCCAAGTTACCCTAGGGGTGCTCCCTAATGAGCAGTTCTTC. Its protein product is CASSQVTLGVLPNEQFF.

The V call is TRBV7-2, the J call TRBJ2-3; no clear D. Trimming shortened V by 1 base and J by 2 bases, and 7 bases separated the two germline ends. CDR3 length: 14 amino acids. Germline V CDR1 and CDR2: SGHTA, FQGNSA. In DNA, the CDR3 is TGTGCCAGCAGCTTAGGGCGGTCCACAGATACGCAGTATTTT. Its protein is CASSLGRSTDTQYF.

The chain uses TRBV10-3 and TRBJ2-1, with a weak D call TRBD2 (5 bases). V was clipped by 5 bases and J by 5 bases, with 10 bases between them. Per germline, CDR1 ENHRY and CDR2 SYGVKD. There are 13 residues in the CDR3. In nucleotides, the CDR3 is TGTGCCATCAGTAAAGGACTCCACAATGAGCAGTTCTTC. Its translation: CAISKGLHNEQFF.

The CDR3 here is CASTGQSSYEQYF. The CDR3 nucleotides read TGTGCCAGCACGGGACAGAGCTCCTACGAGCAGTACTTC. This chain connects TRBV25-1 to TRBJ2-7, with 7 positions matching TRBD1. The CDR3 covers 13 residues. V was clipped by 7 bases and J by 0 bases; unmatched bases: 3. CDR1 is MGHDK and CDR2 is SYGVNS in the germline V gene.

V gene TRBV7-9 combines with J gene TRBJ2-3, with TRBD2 matching 15 bases. V was clipped by 3 bases and J by 4 bases; unmatched bases: 5. Germline V gene data show CDR1 as SEHNR and CDR2 as FQNEAQ (reference sequence). The CDR3 extends over 17 amino acids. The chain's CDR3 is CASSFGTSGRLADTQYF. The CDR3 region has the DNA TGTGCCAGCAGCTTCGGGACTAGCGGGAGGCTGGCAGATACGCAGTATTTT.